Below are 18 T cell receptor beta chains sequenced from a single sample in a study of Ad26.COV2.S vaccination and SARS-CoV-2 variants. TCRdb's table, derived via immunoSEQ multiplex PCR, lists solely in-frame clones and lacks some. Here the sample spans more than 350,000 clones, about nine tenths being singletons. Stated treatment: some 19 received Ad26.COV2.S at low or high dose, single or two shots; 5 received placebo; per-sample allocation not given. Sampling occurred on day 63 after the first vaccine or placebo injection. Here the sequenced sample was peripheral blood, taken in a trial of Ad26.COV2.S vaccine versus placebo. The receptors were sampled from a person aged 18-65 years who received the Ad26.COV2.S COVID-19 vaccine or a placebo.

This clone was counted once. CDR3 DNA sequence: TGTGCCAGCAGCTTGGCCGGCACAGATACGCAGTATTTT. Protein sequence: CASSLAGTDTQYF. V and J are TRBV5-8 and TRBJ2-3; D not certain. The germline V and J ends were trimmed by 0 bases and 1 base, with 3 bases remaining between them. Germline V gives CDR1 SGHTS, CDR2 YDEGEE. CDR3 length: 13 residues.

The chain joins TRBV6-2 or TRBV6-3 to TRBJ1-3; D not certain. CDR3 length: 14 residues. Germline assignment: CDR1 MNHEY and CDR2 SVGEGT. Trimming took off 4 bases at V and 0 bases at J, with 7 bases between the two ends. CDR3 amino acids: CASSSVNSGNTIYF. CDR3 nucleotides: TGTGCCAGCAGTTCTGTCAACTCTGGAAACACCATATATTTT.

The chain links TRBV5-4 to TRBJ2-3; unclear D gene. Germline CDR1 SGHNT, CDR2 YYREEE (reference sequence). The CDR3 contains 15 residues. V was pared by 4 bases and J by 0 bases, with 12 bases between. The CDR3 nucleotides are TGTGCCAGCAGCACGGCGGTGGGTAGCACAGATACGCAGTATTTT. Its translation is CASSTAVGSTDTQYF.

The genes are TRBV6-1 and TRBJ2-1; D may be TRBD2 (6 bases). The ends were cut back, 1 base at V and 0 bases at J, with 22 bases in the middle. CDR3 size: 20 residues. Germline V lookup: CDR1 MNHNS, CDR2 SASEGT. CDR3 loop: CASSEVGAEEGPSSYNEQFF. The CDR3 DNA is TGTGCCAGCAGTGAAGTGGGCGCTGAGGAGGGACCGAGCTCCTACAATGAGCAGTTCTTC.

V and J are TRBV21-1 and TRBJ2-7; the table's D call, TRBD2, was not checked against the DNA. TRBV21-1 is assigned pseudogene status. This CDR3 comprises 15 residues. In nucleotides, the CDR3 is TGTGCCAGCAGCAAATTAAGCGGGAGCTCCTACGAGCAGTACTTC. Amino acid sequence: CASSKLSGSSYEQYF.

The chain is built from TRBV7-6 and TRBJ2-6; 9 bases map to TRBD1. Per the germline V gene, CDR1 is SGHVS and CDR2 is FNYEAQ. CDR3 length equals 15 residues. V shed 5 bases and J 4 bases; nucleotides not matched to a gene: 3. CDR3 sequence: CASSLQGAGANVLTF. CDR3 DNA sequence: TGTGCCAGCAGCCTACAGGGGGCAGGGGCCAACGTCCTGACTTTC.

The table lists this clone with a count of one. The V and J genes are TRBV18 and TRBJ2-3; tentatively, D is TRBD2 (6 bases). The V gene lost 4 bases and the J gene lost 5 bases, with 16 bases spanning the gap. The CDR3 is 15 amino acids. Germline V lookup: CDR1 KGHSH, CDR2 LQKENI. The CDR3 coding sequence is TGTGCCAGCTCACGGGACTTATCAGGGTTAGATACGCAGTATTTT. This translates into CASSRDLSGLDTQYF.

The V and J genes are TRBV5-5 and TRBJ2-7, with 12 bases that match TRBD2. This CDR3 contains 15 residues. After removal of 5 bases from V and 2 bases from J, the junction contained 5 bases not matched to a gene. The germline gives CDR1 SGHKS, CDR2 YYEKEE (reference sequence). The CDR3 protein is CASSLAGGKTYEQYF. DNA of the CDR3: TGTGCCAGCAGTCTAGCGGGAGGGAAAACCTACGAGCAGTACTTC.

CDR3 in amino acids: CASSQERDWAYNEQFF. The CDR3 DNA is TGCGCCAGCAGCCAAGAACGGGACTGGGCGTACAATGAGCAGTTCTTC. The J gene is TRBJ2-1, the V gene TRBV4-3; a weak D match, TRBD2 (6 bases). The germline CDR1 and CDR2 sequences are LGHNA and YSLEER. With 0 bases removed from V and 4 bases from J, the gap between germline ends came to 13 bases. The CDR3 loop spans 16 amino acids.

The rearrangement uses TRBV25-1 and TRBJ1-6; possibly TRBD1 for D (6 bases). The CDR3 totals 14 residues. Germline V gives CDR1 MGHDK, CDR2 SYGVNS. Deletions cut 6 bases from V and 9 bases from J, with 15 bases between. The CDR3: CASSDPRGGSPLHF. CDR3 bases: TGTGCCAGCAGCGACCCCAGGGGTGGTTCACCCCTCCACTTT.

The gene calls are TRBV12-3 or TRBV12-4 and TRBJ1-2, with D unresolved. V was clipped by 4 bases and J by 5 bases, with 11 bases between them. The CDR3 is 13 residues long. The CDR3 DNA follows: TGTGCCAGCAGTTCCCAGCTACTGTATGGCTACACCTTC. Protein sequence: CASSSQLLYGYTF.

This chain uses TRBV11-3 with TRBJ2-1; D gene unclear. V lost 1 base, J lost 2 bases, and 9 bases lay in between. CDR3 length equals 15 residues. CDR1 and CDR2 (germline): SGHNT, YENEEA. For the CDR3, the DNA is TGTGCCAGCAGCTTAGGGCCAGTAACCTACAATGAGCAGTTCTTC. Translation gives CASSLGPVTYNEQFF.

The rearrangement uses TRBV24-1 and TRBJ2-1; D unclear. The CDR3 runs 12 residues. CDR1 is KGHDR and CDR2 is SFDVKD in the germline V gene. Trimming cost V 1 base and J 8 bases, with 5 bases left between them. The CDR3 nucleotides are TGTGCCACCAGTGATTTTAAGTATGAGCAGTTCTTC. Residues: CATSDFKYEQFF.

V is TRBV19 and J is TRBJ1-5, with 7 positions matching TRBD1. The CDR3 runs to 16 residues. V shed 0 bases and J 5 bases; nucleotides not matched to a gene: 7. Per germline, CDR1 LNHDA and CDR2 SQIVND (reference sequence). The CDR3 region is CASSIDGTVGYQPQHF. The CDR3 DNA reads as TGTGCCAGTAGTATAGATGGGACAGTGGGGTATCAGCCCCAGCATTTT.

V is TRBV19 and J is TRBJ1-1, with 7 bases fitting TRBD1. Germline loops: CDR1 LNHDA, CDR2 SQIVND (reference sequence). J lost 9 bases, V lost 9 bases, and 7 bases had no gene match. The CDR3 is 11 amino acids. The CDR3 reads CASYYRGKAFF. The DNA of the CDR3 is TGTGCCAGCTATTACAGGGGTAAAGCTTTCTTT. Full variable domain (remainder filled in from reference TRBV19 and TRBJ1-1): DGGITQSPKYLFRKEGQNVTLSCEQNLNHDAMYWYRQDPGQGLRLIYYSQIVNDFQKGDIAEGYSVSREKKESFPLTVTSAQKNPTAFYLCASYYRGKAFFGQGTRLTVV.

The V gene is TRBV7-2, the J gene TRBJ2-1; 7 nucleotides line up with TRBD2. Per germline, CDR1 SGHTA and CDR2 FQGNSA. The CDR3 runs to 17 residues. V gave up 5 bases and J gave up 0 bases; unmatched junction bases: 10. The CDR3 region has the DNA TGTGCCAGCAGCATTCTAGCGGCCCCGAGCTCCTACAATGAGCAGTTCTTC. Translation gives CASSILAAPSSYNEQFF.

The chain carries TRBV2 and TRBJ1-5, with unresolved D. This CDR3 has 13 residues. Trimming pared 4 bases from V and 7 bases from J, leaving 11 bases between. The germline V gene has CDR1 SNHLY and CDR2 FYNNEI. The CDR3: CASSVGPGQPQHF. The CDR3 DNA reads TGTGCCAGCAGTGTTGGGCCTGGGCAGCCCCAGCATTTT.

The rearrangement uses TRBV5-6 and TRBJ2-2, with TRBD1 matching 8 bases. V dropped 4 bases and J dropped 7; count of bases not matched to a gene: 9. The CDR3 length is 15 residues. Germline CDR1 is SGHDT and CDR2 is YYEEEE. CDR3 nucleotides: TGTGCCAGCAGCCCTTCAGGGGGCGTTGGCGGGGAGCTGTTTTTT. Protein sequence: CASSPSGGVGGELFF. Full variable domain (remainder filled in from reference TRBV5-6 and TRBJ2-2): DAGVTQSPTHLIKTRGQQVTLRCSPKSGHDTVSWYQQALGQGPQFIFQYYEEEERQRGNFPDRFSGHQFPNYSSELNVNALLLGDSALYLCASSPSGGVGGELFFGEGSRLTVL.